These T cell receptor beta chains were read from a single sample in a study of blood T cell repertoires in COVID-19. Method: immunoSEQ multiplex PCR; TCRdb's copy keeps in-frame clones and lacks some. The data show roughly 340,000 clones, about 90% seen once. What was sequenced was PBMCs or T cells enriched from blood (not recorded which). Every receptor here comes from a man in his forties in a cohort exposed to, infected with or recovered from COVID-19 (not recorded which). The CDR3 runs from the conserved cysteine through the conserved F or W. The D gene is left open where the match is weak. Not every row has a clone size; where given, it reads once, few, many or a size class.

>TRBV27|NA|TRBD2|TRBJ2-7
CASSLGGEYEQYF
TGTGCCAGCAGTTTAGGGGGGGAATACGAGCAGTACTTC
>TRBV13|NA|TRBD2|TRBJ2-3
CASSLASGEIITDTQYF
TGTGCCAGCAGCTTGGCTAGCGGAGAGATAATCACAGATACGCAGTATTTT
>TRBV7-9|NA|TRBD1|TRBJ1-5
CASSSWTGISNQPQHF
TGTGCCAGCAGCTCTTGGACAGGGATTAGCAATCAGCCCCAGCATTTT
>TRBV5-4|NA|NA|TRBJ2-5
CASSLGVAAKETQYF
TGTGCCAGCAGCTTGGGGGTTGCGGCAAAAGAGACCCAGTACTTC
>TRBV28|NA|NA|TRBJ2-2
CASSLGGKTGELFF
TGTGCCAGCAGTTTGGGCGGGAAAACCGGGGAGCTGTTTTTT
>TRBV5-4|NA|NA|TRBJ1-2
CASSYPTGPGDGYTF
TGTGCCAGCAGCTACCCTACGGGGCCGGGAGATGGCTACACCTTC
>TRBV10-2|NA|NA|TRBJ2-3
CASSDPESGTDTQYF
TGCGCCAGCAGTGACCCCGAGAGCGGGACAGATACGCAGTATTTT
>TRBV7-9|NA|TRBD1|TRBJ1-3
CASSFLRQGAGNTIYF
TGTGCCAGCAGCTTCCTAAGACAGGGGGCAGGAAACACCATATATTTT
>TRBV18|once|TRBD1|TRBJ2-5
CASSPSRDRGHPQETQYF
TGTGCCAGCTCACCGTCCCGGGACAGGGGGCATCCCCAAGAGACCCAGTACTTC
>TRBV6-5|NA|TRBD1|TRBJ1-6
CASRRGTDYNSPLHF
TGTGCCAGCAGACGGGGGACAGACTATAATTCACCCCTCCACTTT
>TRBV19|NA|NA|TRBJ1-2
CASSIEQGLYGYTF
TGTGCCAGTAGTATAGAACAGGGCCTCTATGGCTACACCTTC
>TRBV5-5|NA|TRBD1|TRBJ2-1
CASSQGTGMGKAYNEQFF
TGTGCCAGCAGCCAGGGGACAGGGATGGGGAAAGCCTACAATGAGCAGTTCTTC
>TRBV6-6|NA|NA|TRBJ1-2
CASSLDGNYGYTF
TGTGCCAGCAGCCTAGACGGTAACTATGGCTACACCTTC
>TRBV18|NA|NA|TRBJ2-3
CASSPDRSDTQYF
TGTGCCAGCTCACCGGACAGATCGGATACGCAGTATTTT
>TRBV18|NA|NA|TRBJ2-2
CASSPGLANTGELFF
TGTGCCAGCTCACCAGGACTTGCGAACACCGGGGAGCTGTTTTTT
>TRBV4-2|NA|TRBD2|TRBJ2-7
CASSLTGLAADSYEQYF
TGTGCCAGCAGCCTGACGGGACTAGCTGCGGACTCCTACGAGCAGTACTTC
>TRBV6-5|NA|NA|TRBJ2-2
CASRGQVYTGELFF
TGTGCCAGCAGGGGTCAGGTTTACACCGGGGAGCTGTTTTTT
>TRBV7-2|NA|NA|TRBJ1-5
CASSPLRGSNQPQHF
TGTGCCAGCAGCCCTTTACGAGGGAGCAATCAGCCCCAGCATTTT
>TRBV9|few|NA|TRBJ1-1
CASSVGARALNTEAFF
TGTGCCAGCAGCGTAGGGGCCAGGGCGTTGAACACTGAAGCTTTCTTT
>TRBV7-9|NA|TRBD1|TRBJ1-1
CASSLPGQGSNTEAFF
TGTGCCAGCAGCTTACCCGGACAGGGCTCAAACACTGAAGCTTTCTTT
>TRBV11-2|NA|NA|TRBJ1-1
CASSLQPTVNTEAFF
TGTGCCAGCAGCTTACAGCCAACAGTGAACACTGAAGCTTTCTTT
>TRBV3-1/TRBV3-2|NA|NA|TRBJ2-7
CASSQAFGLTYEQYF
TGTGCCAGCAGCCAAGCTTTTGGACTAACCTACGAGCAGTACTTC
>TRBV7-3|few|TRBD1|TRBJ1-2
CASSLQDREGYTF
TGTGCCAGCAGCTTACAAGACAGGGAGGGCTACACCTTC
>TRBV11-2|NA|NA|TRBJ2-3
CASSFRPVDTQYF
TGTGCCAGCAGCTTTCGCCCGGTGGATACGCAGTATTTT
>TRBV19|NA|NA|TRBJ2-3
CASSQTGHLTSTDTQYF
TGTGCCAGTAGTCAAACGGGACATCTAACTAGCACAGATACGCAGTATTTT
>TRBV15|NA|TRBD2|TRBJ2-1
CATSRDGAGGSHEQFF
TGTGCCACCAGCAGAGATGGGGCGGGAGGGTCCCATGAGCAGTTCTTC
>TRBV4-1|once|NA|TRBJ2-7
CASSQSTAYEQYF
TGCGCCAGCAGCCAATCGACAGCCTACGAGCAGTACTTC
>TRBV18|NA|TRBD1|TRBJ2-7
CASSIAGTGVGEQYF
TGTGCCAGCTCAATTGCCGGGACAGGGGTCGGCGAGCAGTACTTC
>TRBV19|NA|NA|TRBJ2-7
CASSHRGASYEQYF
TGTGCCAGTAGTCATCGGGGGGCGTCCTACGAGCAGTACTTC
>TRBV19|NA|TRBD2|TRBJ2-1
CASSRLAGSYNEQFF
TGTGCCAGTTCAAGACTAGCGGGGTCCTACAATGAGCAGTTCTTC
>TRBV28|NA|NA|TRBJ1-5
CASSFRREGSNQPQHF
TGTGCCAGCAGTTTTAGGAGGGAAGGGAGCAATCAGCCCCAGCATTTT
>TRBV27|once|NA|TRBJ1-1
CASSLRPRTFTEAFF
TGTGCCAGCAGTTTGAGGCCCCGAACGTTCACTGAAGCTTTCTTT